This is a list of T cell receptor beta chains from one sample in a study of T cells in Graves' hyperthyroidism and ophthalmopathy. TCRdb passed the multiplex PCR reads through MiXCR, listing each CDR3 protein once. The sample lists about 480,000 distinct CDR3 sequences, 13% to 15% occurring once. What was sequenced was blood. The receptors derive from a woman aged 18-35 years with Graves' hyperthyroidism. The CDR3 runs from the conserved cysteine through the conserved F or W. The D gene is left open where the match is weak. Size values are once, few and many counts, or a class for expanded clones, and some rows have none.

>many|TRBV10-1|TRBD2|TRBJ2-7
CASSAVAGKGEQYF
TGCGCCAGCAGTGCGGTAGCGGGAAAGGGCGAGCAGTACTTC
>.|TRBV7-2|TRBD1|TRBJ1-3
CASSPDRGSGNAIYF
TGTGCCAGCAGCCCTGACAGGGGCTCTGGAAACGCCATATATTTT
>many|TRBV2|TRBD1|TRBJ2-5
CASGTGQGETQYF
TGTGCCAGCGGGACAGGACAGGGCGAGACCCAGTACTTC
>once|TRBV4-1|.|TRBJ1-5
CASSIPGTRQPQHF
TGCGCCAGCAGCATCCCGGGGACTAGGCAGCCCCAGCATTTT
>many|TRBV29-1|TRBD1|TRBJ1-2
CSVVDRDRSYGYTF
TGCAGCGTCGTCGACAGGGACAGGTCCTATGGCTACACCTTC
>.|TRBV6-1|.|TRBJ2-1
CASSTSNEQFF
TGTGCCAGCAGCACTAGCAATGAGCAGTTCTTC
>many|TRBV11-2|.|TRBJ2-3
CASSADGGIDTQYF
TGTGCCAGCAGCGCGGATGGAGGGATAGATACGCAGTATTTT
>.|TRBV19|TRBD2|TRBJ2-3
CASSPRGAGPTDTQYF
TGTGCCAGTAGTCCCCGGGGAGCGGGACCCACAGATACGCAGTATTTT
>few|TRBV12-3/TRBV12-4|TRBD1|TRBJ1-4
CASSPSTGIEKLLF
TGTGCCAGCAGCCCCTCGACAGGGATTGAAAAACTGCTTTTT
>few|TRBV5-6|.|TRBJ2-3
CASSLPSYTDTQYF
TGTGCCAGCAGCTTACCCAGTTACACAGATACGCAGTATTTT
>.|TRBV11-3|.|TRBJ2-4
CASSHEGLPITSAKNIQYF
TGTGCCAGCAGCCACGAAGGACTCCCCATTACCTCTGCCAAAAACATTCAGTACTTC
>many|TRBV12-3/TRBV12-4|.|TRBJ1-2
CASRTDRTNYGYTF
TGTGCCAGCAGAACAGACAGGACTAACTATGGCTACACCTTC
>many|TRBV7-6|.|TRBJ2-1
CASSLELADNEQFF
TGTGCCAGCAGCTTAGAGTTGGCGGACAATGAGCAGTTCTTC
>many|TRBV24-1|.|TRBJ2-7
CATSGGSYEQYF
TGTGCCACCAGTGGTGGGAGCTACGAGCAGTACTTC
>many|TRBV15|.|TRBJ1-1
CATSRDLGGLLRNTEAFF
TGTGCCACCAGCAGAGATTTAGGGGGACTGCTAAGGAACACTGAAGCTTTCTTT
>many|TRBV3-1|TRBD1|TRBJ1-1
CASSQVYGQGHTEAFF
TGTGCCAGCAGCCAAGTATACGGACAGGGACACACTGAAGCTTTCTTT
>.|TRBV29-1|.|TRBJ1-3
CSVETSVGNTIYF
TGCAGCGTTGAAACCTCTGTTGGAAACACCATATATTTT
>.|TRBV5-4|TRBD2|TRBJ2-5
CASSFRLAARETQYF
TGTGCCAGCAGCTTCCGACTAGCGGCAAGGGAGACCCAGTACTTC
>many|TRBV6-2/TRBV6-3|TRBD1|TRBJ1-5
CASSYDRARYQPQHF
TGTGCCAGCAGTTACGACAGGGCAAGGTATCAGCCCCAGCATTTT
>few|TRBV7-3|TRBD1|TRBJ2-2
CASSPSQGDTGELFF
TGTGCCAGCAGCCCATCTCAGGGGGACACCGGGGAGCTGTTTTTT
>many|TRBV7-3|.|TRBJ1-1
CASSLKGQAEAFF
TGTGCCAGCAGCTTAAAAGGTCAAGCTGAAGCTTTCTTT
>many|TRBV6-1|.|TRBJ1-2
CASSGEGGYGYTF
TGTGCCAGCAGTGGGGAAGGGGGATATGGCTACACCTTC
>many|TRBV19|TRBD1|TRBJ2-2
CASSRRTGGTGELFF
TGTGCCAGTAGTAGGAGGACAGGGGGCACCGGGGAGCTGTTTTTT
>many|TRBV11-2|.|TRBJ1-1
CASSSRKPRYRGPMNTEAFF
TGTGCCAGCAGCTCACGTAAGCCCCGATATCGGGGGCCTATGAACACTGAAGCTTTCTTT
>many|TRBV6-1|.|TRBJ1-1
CASSRRDTVEAFF
TGTGCCAGCAGTCGACGGGACACGGTTGAAGCTTTCTTT
>.|TRBV9|TRBD1|TRBJ2-7
CASGVTDRINSYEQYF
TGTGCCAGCGGCGTGACGGACAGGATAAACTCCTACGAGCAGTACTTC
>many|TRBV11-2|.|TRBJ2-2
CASSARVGTGELFF
TGTGCCAGCAGCGCGCGCGTCGGCACCGGGGAGCTGTTTTTT
>many|TRBV11-3|.|TRBJ2-3
CASSLGLTGQLDTQYF
TGTGCCAGCAGCTTAGGTTTAACAGGGCAATTGGATACGCAGTATTTT
>.|TRBV5-1|TRBD2|TRBJ2-2
CASSFGLAGVAGELFF
TGCGCCAGCAGCTTTGGACTAGCGGGAGTCGCCGGGGAGCTGTTTTTT
>.|TRBV19|TRBD1|TRBJ2-4
CASTDPTTGGNIQYF
TGTGCCAGTACTGACCCCACGACAGGGGGCAACATTCAGTACTTC
>many|TRBV9|.|TRBJ1-3
CASSVEMGGTGNTIYF
TGTGCCAGCAGCGTAGAGATGGGGGGCACTGGAAACACCATATATTTT
>many|TRBV18|.|TRBJ2-2
CASHPDSTGELFF
TGTGCCAGCCATCCCGACAGCACCGGGGAGCTGTTTTTT
>.|TRBV20-1|TRBD1|TRBJ1-2
CSANQQGAGYGYTF
TGCAGTGCTAACCAACAGGGGGCCGGGTATGGCTACACCTTC
>few|TRBV19|.|TRBJ2-7
CASRSRANYEQYF
TGTGCCAGTAGGAGTAGAGCAAACTACGAGCAGTACTTC
>.|TRBV4-2|.|TRBJ2-7
CASSPNYNSPSSYEQYF
TGTGCCAGCAGCCCTAACTACAACTCCCCTAGCTCCTACGAGCAGTACTTC
>many|TRBV20-1|.|TRBJ2-7
CSASGNGGEQYF
TGCAGTGCTAGCGGTAATGGGGGCGAGCAGTACTTC
>many|TRBV30|.|TRBJ1-4
CAWSKQVNEKLFF
TGTGCCTGGAGTAAACAGGTTAATGAAAAACTGTTTTTT
>many|TRBV30|.|TRBJ1-3
CAWSRRRTGNTIYF
TGTGCCTGGAGTCGACGGAGAACTGGAAACACCATATATTTT
>many|TRBV10-3|.|TRBJ2-1
CATVQGLNYNEQFF
TGTGCCACCGTACAGGGATTGAACTACAATGAGCAGTTCTTC
>many|TRBV7-9|.|TRBJ1-1
CASSLAQVVTEAFF
TGTGCCAGCAGCTTAGCGCAGGTTGTCACTGAAGCTTTCTTT
>.|TRBV14|.|TRBJ2-4
CASSQVDRGIQYF
TGTGCCAGCAGCCAAGTCGACCGCGGCATTCAGTACTTC
>many|TRBV13|.|TRBJ2-7
CASSFGASYEQYF
TGTGCCAGCAGCTTTGGCGCCTCCTACGAGCAGTACTTC
>.|TRBV12-3/TRBV12-4|TRBD2|TRBJ2-3
CASSPNAGVRGWGDTQYF
TGTGCCAGCAGTCCCAATGCGGGAGTAAGGGGCTGGGGGGATACGCAGTATTTT
>many|TRBV6-1|.|TRBJ1-2
CASSEGGAAGVYGYTF
TGTGCCAGCAGTGAAGGAGGTGCGGCGGGGGTCTATGGCTACACCTTC